The next 28 T cell receptor beta chains were all read from a single sample in a study of identical twins. TCRdb reprocessed the 5' RACE reads with MiXCR, giving one entry per CDR3 protein. This table holds hundreds of thousands of distinct CDR3 sequences, roughly 20% found once. These data also featured in a second study, about T cells expressing NK-cell markers.

The sample taken for sequencing was PBMCs. These receptors all stem from a woman aged 18-35 years in good health.

This clonotype was seen a few times. J is TRBJ2-1 and V is TRBV10-2; TRBD2 matches 9 bases. This CDR3 contains 16 residues. Germline CDR1 reads WSHSY; CDR2 reads SAAADI. The V and J ends lost 7 bases and 8 bases, in that order; junction bases with no gene match: 15. The CDR3 reads CASTELAGQGEDEQFF. The CDR3 coding sequence is TGCGCCAGCACCGAACTAGCGGGCCAGGGTGAGGATGAGCAGTTCTTC.

A remark on this clonotype: At one boundary the junction diverges from the germline segment, which might be a read error. The V call is TRBV20-1, the J call TRBJ1-1; D remains ambiguous. This CDR3 has 12 residues. The germline V gene has CDR1 DFQATT and CDR2 SNEGSKA (reference sequence). CDR3 loop: CSATTGGRPPYF. CDR3 DNA: TGCAGTGCAACCACGGGAGGTCGGCCCCCTTACTTT.

This clonotype was seen more than once but under ten times. The chain joins TRBV7-2 to TRBJ1-1; tentatively, D is TRBD1 (5 bases). The CDR3 contains 13 residues. V was pared by 1 base and J by 11 bases, with 14 bases between. CDR1 and CDR2 from the germline V gene are SGHTA and FQGNSA. The CDR3 protein is CASSLERGNSAFF. The CDR3 bases are TGTGCCAGCAGCTTAGAGCGGGGGAACTCGGCTTTCTTT.

A few counts support this clonotype. V usage is TRBV30 and J usage is TRBJ2-2; D possibly corresponds to TRBD1 (6 bases). V shed 5 bases and J shed 5 bases, with 15 bases lying between them. Germline-derived CDR1 and CDR2 are GTSNPN and SVGIG (reference sequence). CDR3 length: 14 residues. Written as DNA, the CDR3 is TGTGCCTGGTACCGACGGCAGGGGACCGGGGAGCTGTTTTTT. It encodes CAWYRRQGTGELFF.

CDR3 residues: CASSKSRTGSYEQYF. In nucleotides, the CDR3 is TGTGCCAGTAGTAAATCTAGGACAGGGTCCTACGAGCAGTACTTC. This chain joins TRBV19 and TRBJ2-7, with 8 bases identical to TRBD1. With V trimmed by 4 bases and J by 1 base, 6 bases remained unmatched. Germline CDR1 and CDR2: LNHDA and SQIVND (reference sequence). This CDR3 has 15 amino acids. The whole variable domain, filled in from reference TRBV19 and TRBJ2-7, reads DGGITQSPKYLFRKEGQNVTLSCEQNLNHDAMYWYRQDPGQGLRLIYYSQIVNDFQKGDIAEGYSVSREKKESFPLTVTSAQKNPTAFYLCASSKSRTGSYEQYFGPGTRLTVT.

The V gene is TRBV5-1, the J gene TRBJ2-7; the match to TRBD2 covers 8 bases. With V trimmed by 3 bases and J by 4 bases, 9 bases remained unmatched. The CDR3 runs to 15 residues. From germline, CDR1 is SGHRS and CDR2 YFSETQ. The CDR3, as DNA: TGCGCCAGCAGCTCCTCCGGGGGGGCAGGATACGAGCAGTACTTC. It codes for CASSSSGGAGYEQYF. Supplemented by reference TRBV5-1 and TRBJ2-7, the full variable domain reads KAGVTQTPRYLIKTRGQQVTLSCSPISGHRSVSWYQQTPGQGLQFLFEYFSETQRNKGNFPGRFSGRQFSNSRSEMNVSTLELGDSALYLCASSSSGGAGYEQYFGPGTRLTVT.

This chain uses TRBV5-1 with TRBJ2-1; TRBD2 matches 7 bases. CDR1 is SGHRS, CDR2 YFSETQ, per germline. The CDR3 contains 13 residues. V lost 1 base to trimming and J lost 10 bases; unmatched junction nucleotides: 5. The CDR3 sequence is CASSLTGGPEQFF. The CDR3 nucleotides are TGCGCCAGCAGCTTGACGGGAGGTCCGGAGCAGTTCTTC.

This clonotype was detected only a few times. This chain connects TRBV5-1 to TRBJ2-5, with 10 bases fitting TRBD2. Losses at the gene ends were 3 bases for V and 4 bases for J; bases not matched to a gene: 6. The CDR3 contains 15 residues. In germline, CDR1 is SGHRS, CDR2 YFSETQ. CDR3 in DNA: TGCGCCAGCAGCTCCTCTAGCGGGAGAGGAGAGACCCAGTACTTC. As protein: CASSSSSGRGETQYF.

The chain is built from TRBV11-2 and TRBJ2-1; TRBD2 matches at 11 bases. The CDR3 length is 18 residues. Trimming cost V 1 base and J 8 bases; bases outside gene matches: 13. CDR1 SGHAT and CDR2 FQNNGV come from the germline V gene. In nucleotides, the CDR3 is TGTGCCAGCAGCTTAGGGATATTAGCGGGGGGGGAGATGGATGAGCAGTTCTTC. This gives the protein CASSLGILAGGEMDEQFF.

The chain combines TRBV7-2 with TRBJ2-1; weak D call: TRBD1 (6 bases). CDR1 is SGHTA and CDR2 is FQGNSA in the germline V gene. V lost 5 bases to trimming and J lost 0 bases, with 17 bases between them. The CDR3 is made up of 17 amino acids. The CDR3 bases are TGTGCCAGCAGCAAACAGGGACCATTCAGCTCCTACAATGAGCAGTTCTTC. The encoded protein is CASSKQGPFSSYNEQFF. Full variable domain (missing parts from reference TRBV7-2 and TRBJ2-1): GAGVSQSPSNKVTEKGKDVELRCDPISGHTALYWYRQSLGQGLEFLIYFQGNSAPDKSGLPSDRFSAERTGGSVSTLTIQRTQQEDSAVYLCASSKQGPFSSYNEQFFGPGTRLTVL.

V usage is TRBV5-6 and J usage is TRBJ1-2, with unresolved D. Germline CDR1 SGHDT, CDR2 YYEEEE. The CDR3 extends over 13 amino acids. Trimming shortened V by 5 bases and J by 4 bases, and 12 bases separated the two germline ends. CDR3 sequence reads: CASRNRGSYGYTF. In DNA, the CDR3 is TGTGCCAGCAGAAACAGAGGCAGCTATGGCTACACCTTC.

This clonotype was picked up a small number of times. The chain couples TRBV7-6 to TRBJ2-7, with TRBD2 as a possible D gene (5 bases). Per germline, CDR1 SGHVS and CDR2 FNYEAQ. The V and J ends lost 2 bases and 7 bases respectively, with 9 bases between them. The length of the CDR3 is 12 residues. This CDR3 is CASSLYSGEQYF. The CDR3 DNA reads TGTGCCAGCAGCTTATATTCGGGGGAGCAGTACTTC.

There are a few counts of this clonotype. This sequence joins TRBV29-1 and TRBJ1-2; 8 positions agree with TRBD1. Germline V gene lookup returns CDR1 SQVTM and CDR2 ANQGSEA. With 7 bases clipped from V and 5 bases from J, the junction kept 9 bases outside the gene matches. The CDR3 runs 13 residues. The CDR3 bases are TGCAGCGACCCGGACAGGGTCGGGTATGGCTACACCTTC. Encoded protein: CSDPDRVGYGYTF.

The gene calls are TRBV20-1 and TRBJ2-7, with unresolved D. The CDR3 covers 14 residues. V was shortened by 6 bases and J by 5 bases, with 20 bases between the two germline ends. Germline V gene lookup returns CDR1 DFQATT and CDR2 SNEGSKA (reference sequence). Here the CDR3 reads CSARRAGQFHEQYF. In DNA form, the CDR3 reads TGCAGTGCCCGGCGAGCCGGTCAGTTCCACGAGCAGTACTTC.

This clonotype was observed a few times. V is TRBV7-8 and J is TRBJ2-2, with TRBD2 matching over 7 bases. This CDR3 is 15 amino acids long. Germline trimming cut 1 base from V and 6 bases from J; bases unmatched to any gene: 5. Germline CDR1 is SGHVS and CDR2 is FQNEAQ. Written as DNA, the CDR3 is TGTGCCAGCAGCTTAGAGCCGACTAGCTCCGGGGAGCTGTTTTTT. Amino acid sequence: CASSLEPTSSGELFF.

The chain has TRBV11-2 and TRBJ2-3; 8 bases are shared with TRBD2. The CDR3 sequence is 15 residues long. Looked up from germline, CDR1 is SGHAT and CDR2 is FQNNGV. V shed 1 base and J 4 bases; nucleotides not matched to a gene: 4. The CDR3 is CASSLAVAGSDTQYF. CDR3 DNA: TGTGCCAGCAGCTTAGCTGTAGCGGGGTCAGATACGCAGTATTTT.

The CDR3 DNA follows: TGTGCCGTGGGGACATTGGAGACCCAGTACTTC. It translates to CAVGTLETQYF. The chain carries TRBV10-3 and TRBJ2-5; weak D call: TRBD1 (6 bases). CDR3 size: 11 residues. V lost 11 bases to trimming and J lost 5 bases, with 12 bases between them. Germline values: CDR1 ENHRY, CDR2 SYGVKD.

J is TRBJ2-1 and V is TRBV9, with D hard to call. Trimming left V 0 bases short and J 9 bases short, with 10 bases between. Germline V gene data show CDR1 as SGDLS and CDR2 as YYNGEE. The CDR3 runs 13 residues. The DNA of the CDR3 is TGTGCCAGCAGCGTAGGGAACGCTATTGAGCAGTTCTTC. Translated, it gives CASSVGNAIEQFF.

The chain uses TRBV7-9 and TRBJ2-1, with D possibly TRBD1 on 6 matching bases. The CDR3 is 16 residues long. With 3 bases removed from V and 4 bases from J, the gap between germline ends came to 16 bases. CDR1 SEHNR and CDR2 FQNEAQ come from the germline V gene (reference sequence). The CDR3 coding sequence is TGTGCCAGCAGCTTCTACCGGGACATTAATTACAATGAGCAGTTCTTC. Its protein product is CASSFYRDINYNEQFF. The full variable domain, rest sourced from reference TRBV7-9 and TRBJ2-1, is DTGVSQNPRHKITKRGQNVTFRCDPISEHNRLYWYRQTLGQGPEFLTYFQNEAQLEKSRLLSDRFSAERPKGSFSTLEIQRTEQGDSAMYLCASSFYRDINYNEQFFGPGTRLTVL.

The chain combines TRBV18 with TRBJ2-5; possibly TRBD2 for D (7 bases). The germline V and J ends were trimmed by 2 bases and 5 bases, with 18 bases remaining between them. Germline loops: CDR1 KGHSH, CDR2 LQKENI. CDR3 length equals 16 residues. The CDR3 nucleotides are TGTGCCAGCTCACCAATGACAGGACTAGTTGGTGAGACCCAGTACTTC. Translated: CASSPMTGLVGETQYF.

The V gene is TRBV10-3, the J gene TRBJ2-7, with TRBD1 identical over 9 bases. CDR1 is ENHRY, CDR2 SYGVKD, per germline. V gave up 4 bases and J gave up 4 bases; unmatched junction bases: 8. There are 15 residues in the CDR3. The CDR3 protein is CAISGPGQGNYEQYF. In DNA form, the CDR3 reads TGTGCCATCAGTGGACCGGGACAGGGAAATTACGAGCAGTACTTC.

The chain is built from TRBV10-3 and TRBJ2-2; possible D gene TRBD1, 5 bases. CDR1 is ENHRY, CDR2 SYGVKD, per germline. The CDR3 is 14 amino acids. Between the trimmed V and J ends, which lost 6 bases and 1 base, there was a span of 9 bases. The CDR3 reads CAIRDGQNTGELFF. Written as DNA, the CDR3 is TGTGCCATCAGGGACGGACAGAACACCGGGGAGCTGTTTTTT.

This clonotype was observed a handful of times. The chain uses TRBV18 and TRBJ2-1; D gene uncertain. Germline V gene lookup returns CDR1 KGHSH and CDR2 LQKENI. With 1 base removed from V and 1 base from J, the gap between germline ends came to 8 bases. The CDR3 is 15 residues long. The CDR3 sequence: CASSPRHLSYNEQFF. The CDR3 nucleotides are TGTGCCAGCTCACCACGTCATCTATCCTACAATGAGCAGTTCTTC.

This sequence joins TRBV19 and TRBJ2-1; the D is unclear. Germline lookup yields CDR1 LNHDA and CDR2 SQIVND (reference sequence). V dropped 10 bases and J dropped 0 bases, with 10 bases sitting between them. CDR3 length equals 13 residues. The chain's CDR3 is CATAAYSYNEQFF. The CDR3 DNA reads as TGTGCCACTGCAGCGTACTCCTACAATGAGCAGTTCTTC. The full variable domain, in which reference TRBV19 and TRBJ2-1 provide the parts outside the CDR3, is DGGITQSPKYLFRKEGQNVTLSCEQNLNHDAMYWYRQDPGQGLRLIYYSQIVNDFQKGDIAEGYSVSREKKESFPLTVTSAQKNPTAFYLCATAAYSYNEQFFGPGTRLTVL.

There are a few counts of this clonotype. This CDR3 is CASRARGAYNSPLHF. CDR3 DNA sequence: TGTGCCAGCAGGGCGAGGGGGGCCTATAATTCACCCCTCCACTTT. V usage is TRBV12-3 or TRBV12-4 and J usage is TRBJ1-6; the D gene is possibly TRBD1 (6 bases). Trimming took 6 bases from V and 2 from J, leaving 11 bases between them. The CDR3 covers 15 residues.

The genes are TRBV10-3 and TRBJ1-1, with D unclear. Trimming took off 6 bases at V and 0 bases at J, with 14 bases between the two ends. Germline V gene data show CDR1 as ENHRY and CDR2 as SYGVKD. This CDR3 spans 15 amino acids. The CDR3 region is CAIRGSGSMNTEAFF. The CDR3 nucleotides read TGTGCCATCAGAGGGTCGGGGTCGATGAACACTGAAGCTTTCTTT.

This clonotype has more than one count but fewer than ten. J is TRBJ2-3 and V is TRBV20-1; D perhaps matches TRBD2 (6 bases). The CDR3 consists of 15 residues. Germline CDR1 DFQATT, CDR2 SNEGSKA (reference sequence). Trimming took off 6 bases at V and 2 bases at J, with 18 bases between the two ends. The CDR3 here is CSALGRAGNTDTQYF. DNA of the CDR3: TGCAGTGCCCTGGGTCGGGCGGGAAACACAGATACGCAGTATTTT.

This clonotype appeared a few times. The chain is built from TRBV29-1 and TRBJ2-2; 8 bases line up with TRBD2. This CDR3 is built from 14 residues. The V gene's germline CDR1 is SQVTM and CDR2 ANQGSEA. V dropped 6 bases and J dropped 1; count of bases not matched to a gene: 4. CDR3 sequence (DNA): TGCAGCGTGGTAGCGGGACGGAACACCGGGGAGCTGTTTTTT. Protein product: CSVVAGRNTGELFF.